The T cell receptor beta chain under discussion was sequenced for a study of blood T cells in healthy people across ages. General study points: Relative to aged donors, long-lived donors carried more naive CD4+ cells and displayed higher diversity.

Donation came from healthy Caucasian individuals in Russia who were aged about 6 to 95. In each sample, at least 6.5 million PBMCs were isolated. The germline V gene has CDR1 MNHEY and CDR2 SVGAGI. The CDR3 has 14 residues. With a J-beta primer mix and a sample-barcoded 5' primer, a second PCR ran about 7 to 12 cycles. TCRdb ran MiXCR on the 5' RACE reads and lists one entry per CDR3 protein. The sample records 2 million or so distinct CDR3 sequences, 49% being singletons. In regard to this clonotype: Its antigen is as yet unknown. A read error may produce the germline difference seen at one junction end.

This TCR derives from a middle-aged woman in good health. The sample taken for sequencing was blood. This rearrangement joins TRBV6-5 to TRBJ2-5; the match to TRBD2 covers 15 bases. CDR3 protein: CTSRTSGGAKTQYF. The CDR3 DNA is TGTACCAGCCGGACTAGCGGGGGGGCAAAGACCCAGTACTTC.